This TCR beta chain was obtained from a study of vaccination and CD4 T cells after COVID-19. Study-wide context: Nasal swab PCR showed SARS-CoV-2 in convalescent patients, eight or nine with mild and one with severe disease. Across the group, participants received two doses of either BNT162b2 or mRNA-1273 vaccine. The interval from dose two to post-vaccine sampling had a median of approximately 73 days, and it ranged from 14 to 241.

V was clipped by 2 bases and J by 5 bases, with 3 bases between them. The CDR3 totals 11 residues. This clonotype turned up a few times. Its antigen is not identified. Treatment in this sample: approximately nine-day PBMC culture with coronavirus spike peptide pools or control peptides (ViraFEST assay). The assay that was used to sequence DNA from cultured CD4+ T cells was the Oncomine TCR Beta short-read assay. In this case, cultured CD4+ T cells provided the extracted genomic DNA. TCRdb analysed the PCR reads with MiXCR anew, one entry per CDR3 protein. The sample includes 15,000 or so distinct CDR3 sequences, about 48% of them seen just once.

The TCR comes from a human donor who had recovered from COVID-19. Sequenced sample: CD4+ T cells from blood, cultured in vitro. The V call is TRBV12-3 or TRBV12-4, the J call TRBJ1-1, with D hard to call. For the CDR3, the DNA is TGTGCCAGCAGTTTAAAGACTGAAGCTTTCTTT. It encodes CASSLKTEAFF.